A selection of T cell receptor beta chains follows, all from one sample in a study of OX40 agonist ivuxolimab in advanced cancers. Using immunoSEQ multiplex PCR, the repertoire was profiled, and TCRdb retains in-frame clones only, with some absent. The repertoire consists of approximately 160,000 clones, with approximately 94% occurring once and the leading ten covering 0.31%. Sequencing was performed on CD4+ or CD8+ T cells sorted from blood, taken in a trial of the OX40 agonist ivuxolimab. The receptors derive from an adult with an advanced solid tumor such as melanoma, head and neck, liver or kidney cancer. Both conserved end residues are part of each CDR3. A D gene is named only where the DNA matches it firmly. Clone size is not always given. Where it is, it says once, few, many or a class for expanded clones.

clone_size	cdr3_length	d_call	v_call	j_call	cdr3_aa	cdr3_nt
-	14	-	TRBV7-9	TRBJ1-4	CASSPGSTNEKLFF	TGTGCCAGCAGCCCCGGCTCAACTAATGAAAAACTGTTTTTT
-	16	-	TRBV10-3	TRBJ2-3	CAISELPRGSTDTQYF	TGTGCCATCAGTGAGCTCCCTCGGGGGAGTACAGATACGCAGTATTTT
-	15	TRBD2	TRBV7-3	TRBJ2-7	CASSSGLAGTYEQYF	TGTGCCAGCAGCTCCGGACTAGCGGGGACCTACGAGCAGTACTTC
-	15	-	TRBV7-9	TRBJ1-1	CASSLARRLNTEAFF	TGTGCCAGCAGCTTAGCGCGCAGATTGAACACTGAAGCTTTCTTT
-	18	-	TRBV9	TRBJ1-5	CASSAGPGESNSNQPQHF	TGTGCCAGCAGCGCGGGCCCCGGGGAGTCTAATAGCAATCAGCCCCAGCATTTT
-	15	-	TRBV28	TRBJ2-7	CASSLETRVLGEQYF	TGTGCCAGCAGTTTGGAAACTAGGGTATTGGGGGAGCAGTACTTC
-	15	-	TRBV19	TRBJ2-7	CASSRDTISAYEQYF	TGTGCCAGTAGTAGAGACACGATAAGCGCCTACGAGCAGTACTTC
-	12	-	TRBV1	TRBJ1-5	CTSSQDPGGEHF	TGCACCAGCAGCCAAGACCCGGGCGGGGAGCATTTT
once	15	-	TRBV9	TRBJ2-5	CASSVGEGSGETQYF	TGTGCCAGCAGCGTAGGCGAGGGGTCTGGAGAGACCCAGTACTTC
-	13	-	TRBV25-1	TRBJ2-7	CASGTDRRREQYF	TGTGCCAGCGGGACTGACAGGCGGCGAGAGCAGTACTTC
-	14	TRBD2	TRBV5-1	TRBJ2-5	CASSLPGRGETQYF	TGCGCCAGCAGCTTACCGGGGCGGGGGGAGACCCAGTACTTC
-	17	TRBD2	TRBV4-2	TRBJ2-7	CASSQDTAGGYSYEQYF	TGTGCCAGCAGCCAAGATACGGCGGGAGGCTACTCCTACGAGCAGTACTTC
-	15	TRBD2	TRBV7-9	TRBJ2-5	CASSLEAGNQETQYF	TGTGCCAGCAGCTTAGAAGCGGGAAACCAAGAGACCCAGTACTTC
-	14	-	TRBV2	TRBJ2-7	CASRSDSNSYEQYF	TGTGCCAGCAGATCGGACAGTAACTCCTACGAGCAGTACTTC
-	14	-	TRBV28	TRBJ2-7	CASTPREKAYEQYF	TGTGCCAGCACCCCACGGGAGAAGGCCTACGAGCAGTACTTC
-	15	TRBD1	TRBV7-2	TRBJ2-5	CASSFQTGVGETQYF	TGTGCCAGCAGCTTCCAGACAGGGGTGGGGGAGACCCAGTACTTC
-	19	TRBD2	TRBV7-2	TRBJ2-2	CASSLAVQRGLSVGGELFF	TGTGCCAGCAGCTTAGCGGTCCAGCGGGGGTTGAGTGTGGGCGGGGAGCTGTTTTTT
-	13	-	TRBV7-6	TRBJ2-1	CASSLRGYNEQFF	TGTGCCAGCAGCTTACGGGGCTACAATGAGCAGTTCTTC
-	17	-	TRBV9	TRBJ1-1	CASSVDGQPGANTEAFF	TGTGCCAGCAGCGTAGACGGGCAGCCCGGGGCGAACACTGAAGCTTTCTTT
-	18	-	TRBV11-2	TRBJ2-4	CASSLELVTSRAKNIQYF	TGTGCCAGCAGCTTAGAGCTAGTCACTTCTCGGGCCAAAAACATTCAGTACTTC
-	17	TRBD2	TRBV25-1	TRBJ2-1	CASSGGGRTSGSYEQFF	TGTGCCAGCAGTGGGGGCGGGAGGACTAGCGGGAGCTATGAGCAGTTCTTC
-	14	-	TRBV19	TRBJ2-1	CASSRRREGNEQFF	TGTGCCAGTAGTCGACGGCGGGAAGGCAATGAGCAGTTCTTC
-	13	TRBD1	TRBV2	TRBJ1-1	CASSGGQGVPAFF	TGTGCCAGCAGTGGAGGACAGGGGGTCCCAGCTTTCTTT
-	14	-	TRBV15	TRBJ2-7	CATSRRGEGYEQYF	TGTGCCACCAGCAGGAGGGGGGAGGGCTACGAGCAGTACTTC
-	13	-	TRBV6-5	TRBJ1-1	CASSTRDLGEAFF	TGTGCCAGCAGTACCCGTGACCTGGGGGAAGCTTTCTTT
-	15	-	TRBV6-5	TRBJ1-1	CASSYSVVMNTEAFF	TGTGCCAGCAGTTACTCTGTGGTAATGAACACTGAAGCTTTCTTT
once	16	-	TRBV10-3	TRBJ1-5	CAISEGKSGGSQPQHF	TGTGCCATCAGTGAGGGTAAATCGGGGGGCTCACAGCCCCAGCATTTT